In its sample, the clone carrying this T cell receptor beta chain was seen many times. The source of the sample is a study of T-cell reconstitution after alpha-beta-depleted transplantation in children. During its preparation, the TCRbeta library received unique molecular identifiers. TCRdb redid the calling of the PCR reads with MiXCR, one entry per CDR3 protein. Here the sample spans about 610,000 distinct CDR3 sequences, roughly 10% being singletons. The CDR3 consists of 15 residues. Trimming cost V 2 bases and J 10 bases; bases outside gene matches: 6. This material consisted of PBMCs from the stem cell graft donor, taken from the stem cell graft. The clonotype comes from a human donor who donated a stem cell graft to a child with acute myeloid leukemia. The V call is TRBV12-3 or TRBV12-4, the J call TRBJ2-1; the match to TRBD2 covers 12 bases. The CDR3 coding sequence is TGTGCCAGCAGTTTATTGGCTAGCGGGAGGGGCGAGCAGTTCTTC. Translation gives CASSLLASGRGEQFF.